The clone carrying this TCR beta chain has at least ten counts. TCRdb used MiXCR to reprocess the 5' RACE reads, holding one entry per CDR3 protein. The sample gives about 32,000 distinct CDR3 sequences, around 5.2% of which show up once; 3.5% is in the top ten. The data stem from a study of early T cells in non-severe SARS-CoV-2 infection. V was cut by 0 bases and J by 5 bases, with 13 bases left in between. The germline V gene encodes CDR1 SGHAT and CDR2 FQNNGV. CDR3 size: 15 residues. The chain links TRBV11-2 to TRBJ2-5; the D gene is possibly TRBD2 (5 bases). The origin of this receptor is an adult who was a healthcare worker with PCR-confirmed SARS-CoV-2 infection or an uninfected control (not recorded which). The sample comprised whole blood. Here the CDR3 DNA reads TGTGCCAGCAGCTTAGATCCGGTTGGAGGCGAGACCCAGTACTTC. It is translated as CASSLDPVGGETQYF.